A selection of T cell receptor beta chains follows, all from one sample in a study of Graves' ophthalmopathy and Graves' hyperthyroidism. TCRdb passed the multiplex PCR reads through MiXCR, listing each CDR3 protein once. The data contain 1 million to 1.3 million distinct CDR3 sequences, 35% to 45% of them singletons. The sample consisted of peripheral blood or thyroid tissue (not recorded which). The receptors originated from an adult man with Graves' hyperthyroidism. CDR3s include the opening cysteine and the closing phenylalanine or tryptophan. The D gene is left open where the match is weak. Some rows have no size entry. The others give once, few or many, or a class for an expanded clone.

CDR3 DNA: TGTGCCGAGCAGCTCAGCAGGGGAGATGAAAAACTGTTTTTT; CDR3 protein: CAEQLSRGDEKLFF; clone size: NA; J gene: TRBJ1-4; V gene: TRBV7-2; D gene: NA
CDR3 DNA: TGTGCCAGCAGCCAAGAGGGGAACGGTGATGAAGCTTTCTTT; CDR3 protein: CASSQEGNGDEAFF; clone size: few; J gene: TRBJ1-1; V gene: TRBV4-2; D gene: NA
CDR3 DNA: TGCAGTGCTAGAGGCTCCGGACAGGGGGCTTATCAGCCCCAGCATTTT; CDR3 protein: CSARGSGQGAYQPQHF; clone size: NA; J gene: TRBJ1-5; V gene: TRBV20-1; D gene: TRBD1
CDR3 DNA: TGTGCCAGCACGGGAGCAACTAATGAAAAACTGTTTTTT; CDR3 protein: CASTGATNEKLFF; clone size: many; J gene: TRBJ1-4; V gene: TRBV12-3/TRBV12-4; D gene: NA
CDR3 DNA: TGTGCCACCAGTGAGGGGACAGGGACTATAAAGCCCCAGCATTTT; CDR3 protein: CATSEGTGTIKPQHF; clone size: many; J gene: TRBJ1-5; V gene: TRBV24-1; D gene: TRBD1
CDR3 DNA: TGTGCCAGCAGTTTGGACCCTAGCGAATATAATTCACCCCTCCACTTT; CDR3 protein: CASSLDPSEYNSPLHF; clone size: NA; J gene: TRBJ1-6; V gene: TRBV2; D gene: NA
CDR3 DNA: TGCAGCGTTGCTAGCGACCAAGTAGGACAGGGGAATAACTATGGCTACACCTTC; CDR3 protein: CSVASDQVGQGNNYGYTF; clone size: NA; J gene: TRBJ1-2; V gene: TRBV29-1; D gene: TRBD1
CDR3 DNA: TGTGCCAGTAGTCCCGTTCGAATTTCCGGGGAGCTGTTTTTT; CDR3 protein: CASSPVRISGELFF; clone size: NA; J gene: TRBJ2-2; V gene: TRBV19; D gene: NA
CDR3 DNA: TGTGCCAGCAGCTTTAGCGTAGGACAGTTAAATCAGCCCCAGCATTTT; CDR3 protein: CASSFSVGQLNQPQHF; clone size: few; J gene: TRBJ1-5; V gene: TRBV12-1; D gene: NA
CDR3 DNA: TGCAGCGTTGGGTTTGGAGGCTACACCTTC; CDR3 protein: CSVGFGGYTF; clone size: many; J gene: TRBJ1-2; V gene: TRBV29-1; D gene: NA
CDR3 DNA: TGCAGCGTTGAAGGAGACAGGGGGGGCTACGAGCAGTACTTC; CDR3 protein: CSVEGDRGGYEQYF; clone size: many; J gene: TRBJ2-7; V gene: TRBV29-1; D gene: TRBD1
CDR3 DNA: TGTGCCAGCAAGAAGGGCCCAGAAGGCCGTGAAAAACTGTTTTTT; CDR3 protein: CASKKGPEGREKLFF; clone size: few; J gene: TRBJ1-4; V gene: TRBV12-3/TRBV12-4; D gene: NA
CDR3 DNA: TGTGCCAGCAGTTATCGGGTAGGTCAGCCCCAGCATTTT; CDR3 protein: CASSYRVGQPQHF; clone size: many; J gene: TRBJ1-5; V gene: TRBV12-3/TRBV12-4; D gene: NA
CDR3 DNA: TGTGCCAGCTCACTTTACAGGGGCTCGGATCAGCCCCAGCATTTT; CDR3 protein: CASSLYRGSDQPQHF; clone size: NA; J gene: TRBJ1-5; V gene: TRBV18; D gene: TRBD1
CDR3 DNA: TGTGCCAGCAGCTTGCTAACAGCTAACTATGGCTACACCTTC; CDR3 protein: CASSLLTANYGYTF; clone size: few; J gene: TRBJ1-2; V gene: TRBV5-6; D gene: NA
CDR3 DNA: TGCAGTGCTAGAGATCCCAGGACTAGACTGGATGAGCAGTTCTTC; CDR3 protein: CSARDPRTRLDEQFF; clone size: NA; J gene: TRBJ2-1; V gene: TRBV20-1; D gene: TRBD2
CDR3 DNA: TGCAGCGTCGGTACCTCTGGAAACACCATATATTTT; CDR3 protein: CSVGTSGNTIYF; clone size: many; J gene: TRBJ1-3; V gene: TRBV29-1; D gene: NA
CDR3 DNA: TGTGCCAGCAGCCTGTCCGTTGCAGGGGGAACTCGTGGCTACACCTTC; CDR3 protein: CASSLSVAGGTRGYTF; clone size: many; J gene: TRBJ1-2; V gene: TRBV5-5; D gene: TRBD1
CDR3 DNA: TGTGCCGGCAGCTTAGGCCCGACTAGCGGAGCGAACACCGGGGAGCTGTTTTTT; CDR3 protein: CAGSLGPTSGANTGELFF; clone size: NA; J gene: TRBJ2-2; V gene: TRBV7-3; D gene: TRBD2
CDR3 DNA: TGCAGTGCTAGATCGCCAGCGTCCGGCTCCAACGAGCAGTACTTC; CDR3 protein: CSARSPASGSNEQYF; clone size: few; J gene: TRBJ2-7; V gene: TRBV20-1; D gene: NA
CDR3 DNA: TGTGCCAGCTTGAGTACCGACTACGAGCAGTACTTC; CDR3 protein: CASLSTDYEQYF; clone size: few; J gene: TRBJ2-7; V gene: TRBV7-8; D gene: NA
CDR3 DNA: TGTGCCAGCAGTGAACACAGCGGGGGGGCCTACGAGCAGTACTTC; CDR3 protein: CASSEHSGGAYEQYF; clone size: NA; J gene: TRBJ2-7; V gene: TRBV25-1; D gene: TRBD2
CDR3 DNA: TGTGCCAGTAGTCGAACCGGGACGAACACTGAAGCTTTCTTT; CDR3 protein: CASSRTGTNTEAFF; clone size: many; J gene: TRBJ1-1; V gene: TRBV19; D gene: NA
CDR3 DNA: TGTGCCAGCAGACCCTCGATAGGGACCCACTATGGCTACACCTTC; CDR3 protein: CASRPSIGTHYGYTF; clone size: NA; J gene: TRBJ1-2; V gene: TRBV12-3/TRBV12-4; D gene: NA
CDR3 DNA: TGTGCCAGCAGCTTAGGTGGAGGGGGCTATCAGCCCCAGCATTTT; CDR3 protein: CASSLGGGGYQPQHF; clone size: many; J gene: TRBJ1-5; V gene: TRBV7-9; D gene: TRBD1
CDR3 DNA: TGTGCCAGTAGTCTTTTTGTCGGAGGGACAGGGGGAGACAATTCACCCCTCCACTTT; CDR3 protein: CASSLFVGGTGGDNSPLHF; clone size: NA; J gene: TRBJ1-6; V gene: TRBV19; D gene: TRBD1
CDR3 DNA: TGTGCCAGCATCGAGGGACAGGGCGGGGAGACCCAGTACTTC; CDR3 protein: CASIEGQGGETQYF; clone size: NA; J gene: TRBJ2-5; V gene: TRBV7-8; D gene: TRBD1
CDR3 DNA: TGTGCCAGCAGCGTAGGCCGTGGAGGGACAGGGCGTGAAAAACTGTTTTTT; CDR3 protein: CASSVGRGGTGREKLFF; clone size: many; J gene: TRBJ1-4; V gene: TRBV9; D gene: TRBD1
CDR3 DNA: TGTGCCAGCAGCGAGGGGTCCACTGAAGCTTTCTTT; CDR3 protein: CASSEGSTEAFF; clone size: many; J gene: TRBJ1-1; V gene: TRBV2; D gene: NA
CDR3 DNA: TGTGCCAGCAGCTTAGCGGACTTCTCTGGAAACACCATATATTTT; CDR3 protein: CASSLADFSGNTIYF; clone size: many; J gene: TRBJ1-3; V gene: TRBV7-9; D gene: NA
CDR3 DNA: TGTGCCAGCAGCGTAGGGCCCGGGGGGCTGTTTTTT; CDR3 protein: CASSVGPGGLFF; clone size: few; J gene: TRBJ2-2; V gene: TRBV9; D gene: NA
CDR3 DNA: TGTGCCAGCAGTCCAACGAGAGGACAGCCTGATTCACCCCTCCACTTT; CDR3 protein: CASSPTRGQPDSPLHF; clone size: many; J gene: TRBJ1-6; V gene: TRBV12-3/TRBV12-4; D gene: NA
CDR3 DNA: TGTGCCAGCAGCGTCTGGGGAGCGGGATCGGACGAGCAGTACTTC; CDR3 protein: CASSVWGAGSDEQYF; clone size: few; J gene: TRBJ2-7; V gene: TRBV9; D gene: TRBD2
CDR3 DNA: TGCGCCAGCAGTGACCGACGGCTAGTCTCTGGGGCCAACGTCCTGACTTTC; CDR3 protein: CASSDRRLVSGANVLTF; clone size: few; J gene: TRBJ2-6; V gene: TRBV10-1; D gene: NA
CDR3 DNA: TGTGCCAGTAGTATTTTCTACGGAGGGACCTTAGCGGGAGTCATCGGGGAGCTGTTTTTT; CDR3 protein: CASSIFYGGTLAGVIGELFF; clone size: few; J gene: TRBJ2-2; V gene: TRBV19; D gene: TRBD2
CDR3 DNA: TGTGCCAGCAGCACCCCCAGCCTAGCGGGACAATCCTACGAGCAGTGCTTC; CDR3 protein: CASSTPSLAGQSYEQCF; clone size: NA; J gene: TRBJ2-7; V gene: TRBV7-3; D gene: TRBD2
CDR3 DNA: TGTGCCAGCAGTTTATTGGACGGGGAGCTGTTTTTT; CDR3 protein: CASSLLDGELFF; clone size: many; J gene: TRBJ2-2; V gene: TRBV12-3/TRBV12-4; D gene: NA
CDR3 DNA: TGTGCCAGCAGCCTCACCCGCAGGGGCCTGAACACTGAAGCTTTCTTT; CDR3 protein: CASSLTRRGLNTEAFF; clone size: many; J gene: TRBJ1-1; V gene: TRBV7-9; D gene: NA
CDR3 DNA: TGCAGCGTTGACAGGGATGGCTACACCTTC; CDR3 protein: CSVDRDGYTF; clone size: many; J gene: TRBJ1-2; V gene: TRBV29-1; D gene: NA
CDR3 DNA: TGTGCCAGCAGACGCGGACAGGGCGTTCAGTACTTC; CDR3 protein: CASRRGQGVQYF; clone size: many; J gene: TRBJ2-7; V gene: TRBV12-3/TRBV12-4; D gene: TRBD1